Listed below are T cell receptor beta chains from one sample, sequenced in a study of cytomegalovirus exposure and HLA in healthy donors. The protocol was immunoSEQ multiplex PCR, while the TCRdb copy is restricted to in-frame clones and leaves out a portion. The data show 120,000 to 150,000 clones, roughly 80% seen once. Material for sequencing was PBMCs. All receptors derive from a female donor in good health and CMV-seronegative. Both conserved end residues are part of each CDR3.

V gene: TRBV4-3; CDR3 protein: CASSQDQGTNQPQHF
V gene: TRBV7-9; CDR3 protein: CASSLVGGTDTQYF
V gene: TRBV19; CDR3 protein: CASSIRTGYEQYF
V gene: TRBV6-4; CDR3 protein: CASSGYNPGQGAYGYTF
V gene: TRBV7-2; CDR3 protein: CASRVEAGTYEQYF
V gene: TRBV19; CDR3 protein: CASSITSGDYGTDTQYF
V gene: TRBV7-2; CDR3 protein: CASSPSGRLQFF
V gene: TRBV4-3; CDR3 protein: CASSVAGGRAGELFF
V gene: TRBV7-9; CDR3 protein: CASSSDRSSKKLFF
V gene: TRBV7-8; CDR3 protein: CASSLRGIRTGELFF
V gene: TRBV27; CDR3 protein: CASSLSGTGYTDTQYF
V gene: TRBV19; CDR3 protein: CASSKVDRGREKLFF
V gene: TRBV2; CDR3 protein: CASSEGGRTQPQHF
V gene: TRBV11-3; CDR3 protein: CASSLTGDTGELFF
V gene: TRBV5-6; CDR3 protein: CASSLRTLRGLNYGYTF
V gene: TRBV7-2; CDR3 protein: CASSRDSVYGYTF
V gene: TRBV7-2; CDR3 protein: CASSLVGGTGELFF
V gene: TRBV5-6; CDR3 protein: CASSFAISYTGELFF
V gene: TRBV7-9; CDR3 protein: CASSVTGGVDTEAFF
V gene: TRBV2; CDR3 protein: CANLGRAKAGFYNEQFF
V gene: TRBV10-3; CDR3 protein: CAISGRGYEQYF
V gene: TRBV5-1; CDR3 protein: CASSSGGGSASPLHF
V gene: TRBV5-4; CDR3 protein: CASSPGGTRVRELFF
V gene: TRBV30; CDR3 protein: CALVDRIKYEQYF
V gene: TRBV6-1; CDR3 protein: CASSSGRAYGYTF
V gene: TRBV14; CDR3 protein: CASSQDYSPLHF
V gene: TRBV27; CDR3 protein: CASRRLAGGVHEQYF
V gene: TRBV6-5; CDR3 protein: CASSYDRLYGYTF
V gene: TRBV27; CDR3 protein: CASSFRIGRDRSNEKLFF
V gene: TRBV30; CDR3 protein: CAWDRDGTEAFF
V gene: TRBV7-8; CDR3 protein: CASSGGQTYGYTF
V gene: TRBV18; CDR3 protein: CASSAMQSDSTEAFF